This TCR beta chain was documented in a study of beta chain features in type 1 diabetes. Study conclusions and caveats: Across all four CD4+ subsets, people with type 1 diabetes showed modestly shorter TCRB CDR3s.

Concerning this clone itself: As yet, its antigen is unknown.

The germline V gene encodes CDR1 SGHDT and CDR2 YYEEEE. The length of the CDR3 is 15 residues. J gave up 6 bases and V 0 bases, and 9 bases lay outside the gene matches. The entirety of the isolated RNA underwent reverse transcription, so expressed TCRB transcripts were sequenced. Profiling relied on immunoSEQ multiplex PCR, and the TCRdb table lists in-frame clones only, not all of them. The table has about 650,000 clones, roughly an eighth seen once. This receptor was identified in a man younger than 40 with type 1 diabetes. Sequenced: naive CD4+ T cells from blood. The V and J genes are TRBV5-6 and TRBJ2-7; the match to TRBD1 covers 7 bases. The CDR3 region has the DNA TGTGCCAGCAGCTTGGCGTCGACAGGGTTTGGCGAGCAGTACTTC. Amino acid sequence: CASSLASTGFGEQYF. Drawing the rest from reference TRBV5-6 and TRBJ2-7, the complete variable domain is DAGVTQSPTHLIKTRGQQVTLRCSPKSGHDTVSWYQQALGQGPQFIFQYYEEEERQRGNFPDRFSGHQFPNYSSELNVNALLLGDSALYLCASSLASTGFGEQYFGPGTRLTVT.